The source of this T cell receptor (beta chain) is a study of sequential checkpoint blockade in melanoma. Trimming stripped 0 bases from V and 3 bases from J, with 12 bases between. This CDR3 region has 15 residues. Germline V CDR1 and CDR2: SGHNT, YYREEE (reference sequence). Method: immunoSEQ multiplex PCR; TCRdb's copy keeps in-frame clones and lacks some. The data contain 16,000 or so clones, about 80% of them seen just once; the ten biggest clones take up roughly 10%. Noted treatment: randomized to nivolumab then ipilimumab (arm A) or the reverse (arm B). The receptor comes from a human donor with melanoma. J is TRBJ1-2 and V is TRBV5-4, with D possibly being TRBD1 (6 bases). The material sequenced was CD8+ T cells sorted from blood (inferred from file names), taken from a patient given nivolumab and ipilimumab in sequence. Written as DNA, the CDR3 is TGTGCCAGCAGCTTGGAGGGGGGGGCCGACTATGGCTACACCTTC. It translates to CASSLEGGADYGYTF. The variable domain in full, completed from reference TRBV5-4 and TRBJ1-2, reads ETGVTQSPTHLIKTRGQQVTLRCSSQSGHNTVSWYQQALGQGPQFIFQYYREEENGRGNFPPRFSGLQFPNYSSELNVNALELDDSALYLCASSLEGGADYGYTFGSGTRLTVV.